The subject of this entry is one T cell receptor beta chain. The entry originates in a study of metastatic and nonmetastatic thyroid tumors. None of the patients had undergone any treatment ahead of thyroid surgery. Trimming cost V 4 bases and J 0 bases, with 16 bases left between them. The CDR3 loop spans 17 amino acids. Germline V gene lookup returns CDR1 LNHDA and CDR2 SQIVND (reference sequence). TCRdb called clones again from the PCR reads with MiXCR. The sample yields 22,000 or so clones, roughly 23% seen once. This sequence was found in a female donor with papillary thyroid cancer or a benign thyroid nodule (not recorded which). Some clones in this sample may be carry-over from other donors' samples. The gene calls are TRBV19 and TRBJ1-5; unclear D gene. Sequenced material: tumor tissue. Here the CDR3 reads CASSTTRRPNSNQPQHF. The CDR3 DNA is TGTGCCAGTAGTACGACAAGAAGACCGAATAGCAATCAGCCCCAGCATTTT.